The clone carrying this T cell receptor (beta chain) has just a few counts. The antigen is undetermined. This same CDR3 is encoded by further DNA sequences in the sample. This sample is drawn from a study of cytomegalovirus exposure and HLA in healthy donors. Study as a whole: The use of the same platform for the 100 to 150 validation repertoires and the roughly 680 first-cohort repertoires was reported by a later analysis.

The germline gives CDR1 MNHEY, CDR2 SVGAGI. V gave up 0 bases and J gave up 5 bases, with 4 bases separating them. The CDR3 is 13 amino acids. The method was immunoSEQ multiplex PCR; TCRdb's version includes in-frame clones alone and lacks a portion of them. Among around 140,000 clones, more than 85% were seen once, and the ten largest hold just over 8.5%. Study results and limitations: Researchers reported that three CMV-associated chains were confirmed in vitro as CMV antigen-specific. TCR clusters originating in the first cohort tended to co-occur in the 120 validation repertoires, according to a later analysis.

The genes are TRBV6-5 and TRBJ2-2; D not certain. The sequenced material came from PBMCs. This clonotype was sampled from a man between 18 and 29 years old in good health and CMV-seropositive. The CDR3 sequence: CASSYSPTGELFF. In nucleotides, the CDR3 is TGTGCCAGCAGTTACTCTCCAACCGGGGAGCTGTTTTTT.